One sample yielded the 13 T cell receptor beta chains listed below, sequenced in a study of T-cell memory formation after mild COVID-19. A single record per CDR3 protein comes from TCRdb applying MiXCR to the 5' RACE reads. The data hold about 100,000 distinct CDR3 sequences, with roughly a sixth observed a single time. Sequenced sample: PBMCs or a T cell subset sorted from them (not recorded which). The receptors originated from a young man who had mild COVID-19 (a few samples of this study predate the infection). Cell type and time point are not known.

This chain links TRBV4-3 with TRBJ1-2, with a possible D match to TRBD1 (5 bases). CDR1 and CDR2 from the germline V gene are LGHNA and YSLEER. The CDR3 totals 15 residues. V lost 1 base and J lost 2, with 11 bases in between. The CDR3 protein is CASSQAGTANYGYTF. The CDR3 DNA is TGCGCCAGCAGCCAAGCCGGGACTGCAAACTATGGCTACACCTTC.

The V and J genes are TRBV7-6 and TRBJ2-7; D gene uncertain. The germline V and J ends were trimmed by 0 bases and 2 bases, with 5 bases remaining between them. The length of the CDR3 is 13 residues. Germline CDR1 and CDR2: SGHVS and FNYEAQ. CDR3: CASSLAATYEQYV. The CDR3 coding sequence is TGTGCCAGCAGCTTAGCGGCGACCTACGAGCAGTACGTC.

V and J are TRBV7-9 and TRBJ1-3, with no clear D. Looked up from germline, CDR1 is SEHNR and CDR2 is FQNEAQ (reference sequence). The CDR3 spans 15 residues. V was trimmed by 1 base and J by 0 bases, leaving 7 bases between them. As DNA, the CDR3 is TGTGCCAGCAGCTTAGGGGCGGTCTCTGGAAACACCATATATTTT. Translating it yields CASSLGAVSGNTIYF. The whole variable domain, filled in from reference TRBV7-9 and TRBJ1-3, reads DTGVSQNPRHKITKRGQNVTFRCDPISEHNRLYWYRQTLGQGPEFLTYFQNEAQLEKSRLLSDRFSAERPKGSFSTLEIQRTEQGDSAMYLCASSLGAVSGNTIYFGEGSWLTVV.

The gene calls are TRBV5-5 and TRBJ2-3; D is perhaps TRBD1 (5 bases). V dropped 0 bases and J dropped 2 bases, with 13 bases sitting between them. This CDR3 contains 16 residues. Germline V lookup: CDR1 SGHKS, CDR2 YYEKEE (reference sequence). The CDR3: CASSLGAGPSTDTQYF. Written as DNA, the CDR3 is TGTGCCAGCAGCTTGGGGGCAGGGCCGTCCACAGATACGCAGTATTTT.

This clonotype was found a few times. The genes are TRBV5-6 and TRBJ1-3; 7 bases align to TRBD1. Germline CDR1 reads SGHDT; CDR2 reads YYEEEE. J lost 4 bases, V lost 0 bases, and 4 bases had no gene match. This CDR3 is 15 amino acids long. The CDR3, as DNA: TGTGCCAGCAGCTTGGGACAGGGTAACGGAAACACCATATATTTT. Its protein product is CASSLGQGNGNTIYF.

This chain connects TRBV6-2 or TRBV6-3 to TRBJ1-5; possible D gene TRBD1, 5 bases. V lost 7 bases, J lost 1 base, and 14 bases lay in between. Germline CDR1 and CDR2: MNHEY and SVGEGT. The CDR3 covers 15 residues. CDR3 residues: CASMFGGQSNQPQHF. For the CDR3, the DNA is TGTGCCAGCATGTTTGGGGGTCAAAGCAATCAGCCCCAGCATTTT.

In its sample, this clonotype was seen many times. J is TRBJ2-3 and V is TRBV12-3 or TRBV12-4; possible D gene TRBD1, 6 bases. Trimming took 5 bases from V and 1 from J, leaving 10 bases between them. The CDR3 runs 14 residues. The CDR3 bases are TGTGCCAGCAGTCCCAGGGGTCGCACAGATACGCAGTATTTT. Translating gives CASSPRGRTDTQYF.

The V call is TRBV6-2 or TRBV6-3, the J call TRBJ1-2; D is uncertain. CDR1 and CDR2 from the germline V gene are MNHEY and SVGEGT. V lost 6 bases to trimming and J lost 4 bases, with 9 bases between them. This CDR3 comprises 12 residues. CDR3 in amino acids: CASSRGGYGYTF. The CDR3 region has the DNA TGTGCCAGCAGCCGGGGAGGCTATGGCTACACCTTC.

There are a few counts of this clonotype. The gene calls are TRBV5-1 and TRBJ1-2; 7 nucleotides align to TRBD1. V was clipped by 4 bases and J by 6 bases; unmatched bases: 12. The CDR3 runs 15 residues. Per germline, CDR1 SGHRS and CDR2 YFSETQ. The CDR3 here is CASSQGEPDVDGYTF. CDR3 nucleotides: TGCGCCAGCAGCCAGGGGGAACCGGACGTGGATGGCTACACCTTC.

This chain links TRBV6-2 or TRBV6-3 with TRBJ2-2; possibly TRBD1 for D (6 bases). From germline, CDR1 is MNHEY and CDR2 SVGEGT. The CDR3 loop spans 15 amino acids. With 7 bases removed from V and 4 bases from J, the gap between germline ends came to 16 bases. The CDR3 is CASKSRTALTGELFF. The CDR3 nucleotides read TGTGCCAGCAAATCCAGGACAGCCCTCACCGGGGAGCTGTTTTTT.

The chain carries TRBV3-1 and TRBJ1-6; D unclear. Germline-derived CDR1 and CDR2 are LGHDT and YNNKEL (reference sequence). CDR3 size: 15 residues. V lost 2 bases and J lost 10, with 15 bases in between. The CDR3 region is CASSQNEGGGSPLHF. CDR3 coding DNA: TGTGCCAGCAGCCAAAACGAAGGAGGAGGCTCACCCCTCCACTTT.

The rearrangement uses TRBV29-1 and TRBJ1-1, with unresolved D. Germline CDR1 SQVTM, CDR2 ANQGSEA. The CDR3 runs 13 residues. Trimming left V 4 bases short and J 5 bases short, with 14 bases between. The CDR3 region is CSVVSQTGTEAFF. The CDR3 DNA reads TGCAGCGTTGTCAGCCAAACGGGGACTGAAGCTTTCTTT.

V is TRBV20-1 and J is TRBJ2-4; TRBD1 aligns across 7 bases. Losses at the gene ends were 5 bases for V and 5 bases for J; bases not matched to a gene: 0. CDR1 is DFQATT and CDR2 is SNEGSKA in the germline V gene (reference sequence). The CDR3 contains 11 residues. The CDR3 is CSAGTENIQYF. The CDR3 DNA reads TGCAGTGCTGGGACAGAAAACATTCAGTACTTC.